This TCR beta chain was obtained from a study of low-dose radiotherapy and immunotherapy resistance in tumors. Looking at the study overall: Cohort 1 patients were irradiated with 0.5 Gy fractions every 2 weeks to 6.5 Gy total. Given every two weeks, intravenous cyclophosphamide 200 mg/m2 preceded radiation and immunotherapy by one day.

Primers targeting TRAV and TRBV primed first-strand cDNA, covering alpha and beta chains. Amplification, which lasted roughly 20 PCR cycles, used a constant-region primer and V-primer adapter to amplify TCRs. After the mRNA was isolated, it was amplified using in vitro transcription. TCRdb reprocessed the reads via MiXCR and lists one record per CDR3 protein. Among nearly 95,000 distinct CDR3 sequences, 9.4% were seen once, and the ten largest hold roughly 1%. There are 10 residues in the CDR3. This clonotype was counted a few times. Stated time point: before trial treatment. All of the donors were given nivolumab, ipilimumab, aspirin, low-dose cyclophosphamide and low-dose radiotherapy as part of RACIN, a single-arm trial.

The clonotype originates from a male donor with prostate cancer. The specimen was PBMCs, collected before treatment. The rearrangement joins TRBV21-1 to TRBJ2-7; TRBD1, the table's D call, lacks a check against the DNA. TRBV21-1 is given as a pseudogene. CDR3 residues: CASSGQGLGF. CDR3 sequence (DNA): TGTGCCAGCTCGGGACAGGGGCTTGGGTTC.